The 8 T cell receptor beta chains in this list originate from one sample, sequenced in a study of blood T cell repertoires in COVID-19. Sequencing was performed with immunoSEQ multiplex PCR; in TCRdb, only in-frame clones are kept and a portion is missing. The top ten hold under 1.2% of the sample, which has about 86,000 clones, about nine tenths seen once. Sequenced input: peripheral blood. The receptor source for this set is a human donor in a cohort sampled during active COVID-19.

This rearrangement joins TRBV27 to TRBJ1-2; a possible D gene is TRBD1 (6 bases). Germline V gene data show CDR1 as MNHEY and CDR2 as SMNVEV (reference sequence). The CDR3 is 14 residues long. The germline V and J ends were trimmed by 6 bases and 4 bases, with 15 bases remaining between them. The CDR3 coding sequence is TGTGCCAGCAGGCCTACCGGGACAAGCTATGGCTACACCTTC. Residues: CASRPTGTSYGYTF.

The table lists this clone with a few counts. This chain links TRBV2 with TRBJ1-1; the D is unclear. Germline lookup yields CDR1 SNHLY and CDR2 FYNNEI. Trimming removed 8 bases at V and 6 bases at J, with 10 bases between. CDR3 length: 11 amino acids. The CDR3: CASRSQAEAFF. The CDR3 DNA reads TGTGCCAGCCGAAGCCAGGCTGAAGCTTTCTTT.

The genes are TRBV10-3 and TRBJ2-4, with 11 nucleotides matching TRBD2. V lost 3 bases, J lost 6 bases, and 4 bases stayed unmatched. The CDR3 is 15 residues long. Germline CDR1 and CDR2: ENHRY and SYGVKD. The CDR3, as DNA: TGTGCCATCAGTGACGGGGGACTAGCGGCAAACATTCAGTACTTC. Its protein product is CAISDGGLAANIQYF.

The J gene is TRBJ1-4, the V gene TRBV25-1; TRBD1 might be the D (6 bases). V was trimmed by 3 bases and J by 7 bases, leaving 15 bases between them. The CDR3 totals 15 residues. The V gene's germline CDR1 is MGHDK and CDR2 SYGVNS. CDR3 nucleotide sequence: TGTGCCAGCAGTGAGCTCCCAGGGGTGGGTGAAAAACTGTTTTTT. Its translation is CASSELPGVGEKLFF.

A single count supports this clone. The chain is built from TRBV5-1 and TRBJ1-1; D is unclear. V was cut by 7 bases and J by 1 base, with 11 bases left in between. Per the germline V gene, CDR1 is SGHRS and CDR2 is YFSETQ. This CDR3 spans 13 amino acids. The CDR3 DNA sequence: TGCGCCAGCGGTCCAGAGGGGAACACTGAAGCTTTCTTT. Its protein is CASGPEGNTEAFF.

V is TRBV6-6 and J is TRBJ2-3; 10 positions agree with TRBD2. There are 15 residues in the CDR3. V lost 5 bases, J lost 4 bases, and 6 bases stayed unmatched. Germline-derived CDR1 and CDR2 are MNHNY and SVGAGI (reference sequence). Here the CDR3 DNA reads TGTGCCAGCAGTGGAGCTAGCGGGAGATCAGATACGCAGTATTTT. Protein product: CASSGASGRSDTQYF.

The CDR3 loop reads CASSFRLAGTSDTQYF. The DNA for the CDR3 is TGTGCCAGCAGCTTCCGACTAGCGGGAACTTCAGATACGCAGTATTTT. The chain couples TRBV11-2 to TRBJ2-3, with 11 positions matching TRBD2. CDR3 length: 16 amino acids. Germline lookup yields CDR1 SGHAT and CDR2 FQNNGV. V dropped 3 bases and J dropped 4; count of bases not matched to a gene: 6. The complete variable domain, with remaining parts taken from reference TRBV11-2 and TRBJ2-3, reads EAGVAQSPRYKIIEKRQSVAFWCNPISGHATLYWYQQILGQGPKLLIQFQNNGVVDDSQLPKDRFSAERLKGVDSTLKIQPAKLEDSAVYLCASSFRLAGTSDTQYFGPGTRLTVL.

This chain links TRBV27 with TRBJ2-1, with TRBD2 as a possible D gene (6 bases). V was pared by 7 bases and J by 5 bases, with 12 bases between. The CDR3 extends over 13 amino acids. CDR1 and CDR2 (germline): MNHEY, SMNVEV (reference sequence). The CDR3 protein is CASTGLGNNEQFF. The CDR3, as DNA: TGTGCCAGCACGGGACTGGGAAACAATGAGCAGTTCTTC.